The present T cell receptor (beta chain) was sequenced within a study of blood T cell repertoires in COVID-19. In the study's own analysis: Reference gene primer amplification gave nucleated cell count estimates. TCRdb keeps only in-frame clones here, not all; method: immunoSEQ multiplex PCR. V and J calls and clone size are given by that table; D and trimming were obtained from the DNA. The table lists around 130,000 clones, around 85% of them singletons. CDR3 size: 14 residues. J was trimmed by 3 bases and V by 4 bases; bases with no gene match: 3. Germline V gene lookup returns CDR1 KGHSH and CDR2 LQKENI. This clone has more than one count but fewer than ten.

This sequence originates from a human donor in a cohort sampled during active COVID-19. Sequencing input: peripheral blood. The genes are TRBV18 and TRBJ1-5; 7 bases are a match to TRBD1. CDR3 DNA sequence: TGTGCCAGCTCACTGGGACAGTTCAATCAGCCCCAGCATTTT. Translating it yields CASSLGQFNQPQHF.